The 7 T cell receptor beta chains listed next were all sequenced from one sample in a study of cytomegalovirus exposure and HLA in healthy donors. The PCR used 60 Vbeta and 13 Jbeta primers. Sequencing used immunoSEQ multiplex PCR; TCRdb keeps in-frame clones, though not all of them. Here the sample spans approximately 110,000 clones, 60% to 85% being singletons. The sequenced sample consisted of PBMCs. The receptor source for this set is a male donor in good health and CMV-seronegative.

This chain links TRBV28 with TRBJ2-1, with D uncertain. The CDR3 runs to 14 residues. The V gene's germline CDR1 is MDHEN and CDR2 SYDVKM. Trimming stripped 2 bases from V and 4 bases from J, with 9 bases between. The CDR3 DNA sequence: TGTGCCAGCAGTTTAGGGCCGGTATACAATGAGCAGTTCTTC. Translating it yields CASSLGPVYNEQFF.

The chain is built from TRBV27 and TRBJ1-1, with D possibly being TRBD1 (5 bases). The CDR3 has 13 amino acids. V shed 6 bases and J shed 1 base, with 9 bases lying between them. Germline V gene lookup returns CDR1 MNHEY and CDR2 SMNVEV (reference sequence). CDR3 bases: TGTGCCAGCAGCCTGACAGAGAACACTGAAGCTTTCTTT. It encodes CASSLTENTEAFF.

The chain recombines TRBV6-1 with TRBJ1-5; D uncertain. V lost 2 bases and J 4 bases, leaving 6 bases between the germline ends. Germline assignment: CDR1 MNHNS and CDR2 SASEGT. This CDR3 contains 13 residues. For the CDR3, the DNA is TGTGCCAGCAGTGAAAACGGGAATCAGCCCCAGCATTTT. Translated, it gives CASSENGNQPQHF.

J is TRBJ2-1 and V is TRBV29-1; perhaps TRBD2 as D (5 bases). Per germline, CDR1 SQVTM and CDR2 ANQGSEA. Trimming removed 8 bases from V and 4 bases from J, with 12 bases in between. The CDR3 runs to 12 residues. As DNA, the CDR3 is TGCAGCCCCCGAGGGAGATACAATGAGCAGTTCTTC. Translating gives CSPRGRYNEQFF.

This sequence joins TRBV25-1 and TRBJ1-3; D is perhaps TRBD1 (5 bases). The CDR3 length is 15 residues. V was shortened by 6 bases and J by 5 bases, with 17 bases between the two germline ends. Germline V CDR1 and CDR2: MGHDK, SYGVNS. The chain's CDR3 is CASSDVWGDRNTIYF. As DNA, the CDR3 is TGTGCCAGCAGCGACGTCTGGGGGGATCGAAACACCATATATTTT.

V usage is TRBV4-3 and J usage is TRBJ2-5; 7 nucleotides agree with TRBD1. Unmatched junction bases numbered 2, after V lost 0 bases and J lost 4 bases. The CDR3 covers 14 residues. Per germline, CDR1 LGHNA and CDR2 YSLEER. CDR3 nucleotides: TGCGCCAGCAGCCAAGATCAGGGGGTAGAGACCCAGTACTTC. Translated: CASSQDQGVETQYF.

Turning to this clone: Compared with germline, one end of the junction differs, possibly owing to a read error. The rearrangement links TRBV2 to TRBJ1-2; 8 bases line up with TRBD1. The CDR3 spans 17 residues. Germline V lookup: CDR1 SNHLY, CDR2 FYNNEI. This chain's CDR3 is CASSGGWGTGGNYGCTF. For the CDR3, the DNA is TGTGCCAGCAGCGGCGGGTGGGGGACAGGCGGTAACTATGGCTGCACCTTC.